Sequencing of this T cell receptor (beta chain) was carried out in a study of cytomegalovirus exposure and HLA in healthy donors. Study outcomes and limitations: Sequencing likely caused a cluster of highly shared sequence variants.

A note on this clone: Its specificity is not known.

Vbeta (60) and Jbeta (13) primers were used in the PCR. Sequencing used immunoSEQ multiplex PCR; TCRdb keeps in-frame clones, though not all of them. Altogether around 150,000 clones are present, around 82% being singletons, with the ten largest covering 2% to 3%. Per the germline V gene, CDR1 is SGHKS and CDR2 is YYEKEE (reference sequence). Trimming cost V 0 bases and J 0 bases, with 9 bases left between them. The CDR3 sequence is 15 residues long. The V gene is TRBV5-5, the J gene TRBJ1-2, with D unclear. Sequencing was carried out using PBMCs. The TCR was taken from a man aged 50-59 years in good health and CMV-seronegative. The CDR3 loop reads CASSLEGGSNYGYTF. DNA of the CDR3: TGTGCCAGCAGCTTGGAGGGAGGTTCTAACTATGGCTACACCTTC.